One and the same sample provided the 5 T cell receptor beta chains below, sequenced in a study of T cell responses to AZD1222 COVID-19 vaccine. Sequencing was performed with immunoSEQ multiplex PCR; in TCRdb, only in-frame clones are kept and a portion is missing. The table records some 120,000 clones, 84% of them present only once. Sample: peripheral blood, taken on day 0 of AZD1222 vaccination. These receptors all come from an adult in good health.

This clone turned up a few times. CDR3 nucleotide sequence: TGTGCCAGCGGCTCCCCTGGACAGGGAGTTCTTTATGGCTACACCTTC. Encoded protein: CASGSPGQGVLYGYTF. The rearrangement links TRBV28 to TRBJ1-2, with 8 bases identical to TRBD1. V shed 8 bases and J 5 bases; nucleotides not matched to a gene: 16. This CDR3 region has 16 residues. Germline V gene sequence: CDR1 MDHEN, CDR2 SYDVKM.

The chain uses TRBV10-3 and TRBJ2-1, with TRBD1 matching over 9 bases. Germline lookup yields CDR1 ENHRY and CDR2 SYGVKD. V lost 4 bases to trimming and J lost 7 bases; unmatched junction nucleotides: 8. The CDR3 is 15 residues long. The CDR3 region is CAISAGQGGVNEQFF. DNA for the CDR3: TGTGCCATCAGTGCGGGACAGGGAGGCGTAAATGAGCAGTTCTTC.

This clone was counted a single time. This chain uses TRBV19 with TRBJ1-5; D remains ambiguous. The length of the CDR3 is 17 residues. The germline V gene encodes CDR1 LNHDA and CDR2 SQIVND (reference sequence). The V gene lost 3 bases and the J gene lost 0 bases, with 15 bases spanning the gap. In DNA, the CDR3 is TGTGCCAGTAGTATTCCCCTGGCGGATTATAGCAATCAGCCCCAGCATTTT. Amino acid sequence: CASSIPLADYSNQPQHF. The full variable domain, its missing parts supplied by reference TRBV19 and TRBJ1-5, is DGGITQSPKYLFRKEGQNVTLSCEQNLNHDAMYWYRQDPGQGLRLIYYSQIVNDFQKGDIAEGYSVSREKKESFPLTVTSAQKNPTAFYLCASSIPLADYSNQPQHFGDGTRLSIL.

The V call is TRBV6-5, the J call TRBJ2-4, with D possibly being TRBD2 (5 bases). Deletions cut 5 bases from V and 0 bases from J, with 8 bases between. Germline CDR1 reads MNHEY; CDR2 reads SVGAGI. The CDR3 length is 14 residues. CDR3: CASSHAGAKNIQYF. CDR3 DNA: TGTGCCAGCAGTCACGCGGGAGCCAAAAACATTCAGTACTTC.

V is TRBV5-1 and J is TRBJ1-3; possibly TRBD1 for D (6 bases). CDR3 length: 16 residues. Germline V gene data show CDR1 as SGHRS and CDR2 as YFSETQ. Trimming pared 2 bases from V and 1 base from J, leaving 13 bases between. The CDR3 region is CASSLRGAKSGNTIYF. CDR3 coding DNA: TGCGCCAGCAGCTTACGGGGGGCGAAGTCTGGAAACACCATATATTTT.